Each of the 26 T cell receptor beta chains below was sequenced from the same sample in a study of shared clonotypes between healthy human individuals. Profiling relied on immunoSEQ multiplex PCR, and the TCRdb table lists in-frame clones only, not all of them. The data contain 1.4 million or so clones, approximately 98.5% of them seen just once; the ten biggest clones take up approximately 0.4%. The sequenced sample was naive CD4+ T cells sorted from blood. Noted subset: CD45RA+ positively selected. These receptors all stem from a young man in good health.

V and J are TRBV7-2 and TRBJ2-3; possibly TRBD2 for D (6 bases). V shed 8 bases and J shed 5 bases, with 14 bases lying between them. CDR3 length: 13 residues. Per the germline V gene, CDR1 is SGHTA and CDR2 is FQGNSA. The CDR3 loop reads CASGGNPGDTQYF. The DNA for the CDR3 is TGTGCCAGCGGCGGGAATCCGGGAGATACGCAGTATTTT.

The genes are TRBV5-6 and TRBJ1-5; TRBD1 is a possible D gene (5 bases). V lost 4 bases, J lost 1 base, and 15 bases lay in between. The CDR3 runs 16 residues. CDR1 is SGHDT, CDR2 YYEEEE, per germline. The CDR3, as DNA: TGTGCCAGCAGCCGGGGCCCTATAACGAGCAATCAGCCCCAGCATTTT. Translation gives CASSRGPITSNQPQHF.

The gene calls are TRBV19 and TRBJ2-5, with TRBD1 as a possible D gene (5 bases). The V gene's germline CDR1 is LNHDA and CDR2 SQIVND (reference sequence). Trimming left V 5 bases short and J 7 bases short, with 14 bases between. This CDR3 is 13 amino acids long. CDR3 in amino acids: CASSQDSSGTQYF. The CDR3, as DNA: TGTGCCAGTAGTCAAGACAGTTCTGGGACCCAGTACTTC.

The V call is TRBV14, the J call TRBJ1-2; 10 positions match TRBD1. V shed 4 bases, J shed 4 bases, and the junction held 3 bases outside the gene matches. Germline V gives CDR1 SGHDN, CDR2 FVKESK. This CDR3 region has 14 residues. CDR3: CASSRDRGGYGYTF. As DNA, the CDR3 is TGTGCCAGCAGCCGGGACAGGGGTGGCTATGGCTACACCTTC.

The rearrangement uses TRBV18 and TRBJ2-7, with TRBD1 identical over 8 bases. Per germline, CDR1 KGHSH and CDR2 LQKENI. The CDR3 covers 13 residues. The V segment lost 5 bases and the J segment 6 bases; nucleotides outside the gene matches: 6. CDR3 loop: CASSDRGSSEQYF. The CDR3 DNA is TGTGCCAGCTCAGACAGGGGCTCGAGCGAGCAGTACTTC.

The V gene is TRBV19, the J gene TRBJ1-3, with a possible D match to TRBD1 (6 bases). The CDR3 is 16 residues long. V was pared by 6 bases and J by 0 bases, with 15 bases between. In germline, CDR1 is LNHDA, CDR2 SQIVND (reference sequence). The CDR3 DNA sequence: TGTGCCAGTAGCCCTTCGGGGGCTTACTCTGGAAACACCATATATTTT. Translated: CASSPSGAYSGNTIYF.

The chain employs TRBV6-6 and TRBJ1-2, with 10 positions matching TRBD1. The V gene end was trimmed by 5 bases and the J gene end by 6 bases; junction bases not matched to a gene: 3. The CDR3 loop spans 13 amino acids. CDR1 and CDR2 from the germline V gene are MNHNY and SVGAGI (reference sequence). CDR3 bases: TGTGCCAGCAGTCAAGACAGGGGGCATGGCTACACCTTC. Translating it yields CASSQDRGHGYTF.

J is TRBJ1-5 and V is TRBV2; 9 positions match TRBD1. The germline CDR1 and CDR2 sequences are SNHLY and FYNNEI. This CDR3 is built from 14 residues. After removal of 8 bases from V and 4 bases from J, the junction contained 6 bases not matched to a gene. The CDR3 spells CASHSGQGNQPQHF. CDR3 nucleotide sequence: TGTGCCAGCCATTCCGGACAGGGGAATCAGCCCCAGCATTTT.

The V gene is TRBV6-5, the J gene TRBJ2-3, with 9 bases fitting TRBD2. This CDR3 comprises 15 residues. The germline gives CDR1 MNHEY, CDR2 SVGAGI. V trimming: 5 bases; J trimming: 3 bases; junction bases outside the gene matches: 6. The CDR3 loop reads CASSNLAGVTDTQYF. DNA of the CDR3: TGTGCCAGCAGTAATTTAGCGGGAGTTACAGATACGCAGTATTTT.

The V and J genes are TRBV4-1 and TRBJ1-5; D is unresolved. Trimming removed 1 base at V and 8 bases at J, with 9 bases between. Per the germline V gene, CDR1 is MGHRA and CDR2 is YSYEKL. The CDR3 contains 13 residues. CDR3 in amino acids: CASSQGRTKPQHF. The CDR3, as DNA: TGCGCCAGCAGCCAAGGGAGGACTAAGCCCCAGCATTTT.

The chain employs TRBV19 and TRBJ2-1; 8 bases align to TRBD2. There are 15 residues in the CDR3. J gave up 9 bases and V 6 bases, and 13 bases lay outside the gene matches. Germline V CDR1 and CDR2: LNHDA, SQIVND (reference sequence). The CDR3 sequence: CASSPRGGAFGEQFF. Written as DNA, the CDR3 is TGTGCCAGTAGCCCCCGGGGGGGCGCTTTTGGTGAGCAGTTCTTC.

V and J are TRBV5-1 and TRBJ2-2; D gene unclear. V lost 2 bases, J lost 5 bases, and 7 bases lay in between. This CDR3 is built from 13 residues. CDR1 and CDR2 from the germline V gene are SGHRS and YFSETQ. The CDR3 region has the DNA TGCGCCAGCAGCTTTGCCCGAACCGGGGAGCTGTTTTTT. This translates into CASSFARTGELFF.

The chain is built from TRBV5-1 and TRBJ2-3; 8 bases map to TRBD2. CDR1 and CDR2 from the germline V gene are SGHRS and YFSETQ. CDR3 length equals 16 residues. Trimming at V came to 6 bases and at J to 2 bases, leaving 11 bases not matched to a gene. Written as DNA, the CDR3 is TGCGCCAGCAACCCCCACGGACTAGCTACCACAGATACGCAGTATTTT. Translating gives CASNPHGLATTDTQYF.

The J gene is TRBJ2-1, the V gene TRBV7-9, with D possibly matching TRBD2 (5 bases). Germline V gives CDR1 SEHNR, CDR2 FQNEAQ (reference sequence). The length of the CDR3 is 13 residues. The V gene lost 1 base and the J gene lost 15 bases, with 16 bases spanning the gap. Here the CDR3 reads CASSLEEGRALFF. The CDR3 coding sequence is TGTGCCAGCAGCTTAGAAGAGGGAAGGGCGCTGTTCTTC.

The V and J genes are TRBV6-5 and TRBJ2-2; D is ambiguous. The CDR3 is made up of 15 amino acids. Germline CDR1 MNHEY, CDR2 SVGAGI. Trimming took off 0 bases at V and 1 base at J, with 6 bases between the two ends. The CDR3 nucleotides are TGTGCCAGCAGTTACTCGGGCCAGAACACCGGGGAGCTGTTTTTT. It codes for CASSYSGQNTGELFF.

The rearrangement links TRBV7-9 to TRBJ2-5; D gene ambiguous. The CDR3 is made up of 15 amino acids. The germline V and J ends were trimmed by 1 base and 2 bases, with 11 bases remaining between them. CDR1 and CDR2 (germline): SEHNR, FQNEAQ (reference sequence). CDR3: CASSLGVQGQETQYF. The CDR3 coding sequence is TGTGCCAGCAGCTTAGGGGTACAAGGACAAGAGACCCAGTACTTC.

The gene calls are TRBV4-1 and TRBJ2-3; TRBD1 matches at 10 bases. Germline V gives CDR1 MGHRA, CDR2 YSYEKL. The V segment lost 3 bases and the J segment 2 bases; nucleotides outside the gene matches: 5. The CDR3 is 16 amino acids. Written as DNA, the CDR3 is TGCGCCAGCAGCCACGCGACAGGGGGCAACACAGATACGCAGTATTTT. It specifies CASSHATGGNTDTQYF.

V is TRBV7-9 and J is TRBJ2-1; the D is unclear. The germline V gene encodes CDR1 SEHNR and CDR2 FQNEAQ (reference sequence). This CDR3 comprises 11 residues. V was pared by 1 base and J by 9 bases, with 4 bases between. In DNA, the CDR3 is TGTGCCAGCAGCTTAGTGCGTGAGCAGTTCTTC. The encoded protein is CASSLVREQFF.

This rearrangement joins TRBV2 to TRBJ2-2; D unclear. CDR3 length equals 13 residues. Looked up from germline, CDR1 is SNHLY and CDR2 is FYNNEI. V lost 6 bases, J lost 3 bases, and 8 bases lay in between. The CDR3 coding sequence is TGTGCCAGCAGATGGCTTTACACCGGGGAGCTGTTTTTT. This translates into CASRWLYTGELFF. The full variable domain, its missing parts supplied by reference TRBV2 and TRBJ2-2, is EPEVTQTPSHQVTQMGQEVILRCVPISNHLYFYWYRQILGQKVEFLVSFYNNEISEKSEIFDDQFSVERPDGSNFTLKIRSTKLEDSAMYFCASRWLYTGELFFGEGSRLTVL.

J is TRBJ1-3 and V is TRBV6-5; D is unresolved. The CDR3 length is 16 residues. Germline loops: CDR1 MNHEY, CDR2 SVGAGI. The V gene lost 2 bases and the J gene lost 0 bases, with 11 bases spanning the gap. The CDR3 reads CASSYARFPSGNTIYF. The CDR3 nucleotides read TGTGCCAGCAGTTACGCAAGGTTTCCCTCTGGAAACACCATATATTTT.

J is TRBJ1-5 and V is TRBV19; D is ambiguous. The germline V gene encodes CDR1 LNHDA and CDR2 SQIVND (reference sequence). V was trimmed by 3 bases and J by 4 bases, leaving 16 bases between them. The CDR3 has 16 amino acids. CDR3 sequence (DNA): TGTGCCAGTAGTATCGCACTTCCGGGATATAATCAGCCCCAGCATTTT. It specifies CASSIALPGYNQPQHF. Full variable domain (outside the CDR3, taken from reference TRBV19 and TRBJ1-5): DGGITQSPKYLFRKEGQNVTLSCEQNLNHDAMYWYRQDPGQGLRLIYYSQIVNDFQKGDIAEGYSVSREKKESFPLTVTSAQKNPTAFYLCASSIALPGYNQPQHFGDGTRLSIL.

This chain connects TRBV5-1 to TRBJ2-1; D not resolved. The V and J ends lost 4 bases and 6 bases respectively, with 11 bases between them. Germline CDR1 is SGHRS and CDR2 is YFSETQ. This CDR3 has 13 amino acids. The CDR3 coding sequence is TGCGCCAGCAGCCGCCAAGGTACCAATGAGCAGTTCTTC. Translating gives CASSRQGTNEQFF. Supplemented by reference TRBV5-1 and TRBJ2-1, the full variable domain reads KAGVTQTPRYLIKTRGQQVTLSCSPISGHRSVSWYQQTPGQGLQFLFEYFSETQRNKGNFPGRFSGRQFSNSRSEMNVSTLELGDSALYLCASSRQGTNEQFFGPGTRLTVL.

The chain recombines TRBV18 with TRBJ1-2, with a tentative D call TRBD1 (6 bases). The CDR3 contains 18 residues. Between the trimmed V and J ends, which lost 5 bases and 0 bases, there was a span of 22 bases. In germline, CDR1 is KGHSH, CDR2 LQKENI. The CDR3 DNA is TGTGCCAGCTCATCGAACAGGGCCTGGGAGCGATCTAACTATGGCTACACCTTC. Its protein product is CASSSNRAWERSNYGYTF.

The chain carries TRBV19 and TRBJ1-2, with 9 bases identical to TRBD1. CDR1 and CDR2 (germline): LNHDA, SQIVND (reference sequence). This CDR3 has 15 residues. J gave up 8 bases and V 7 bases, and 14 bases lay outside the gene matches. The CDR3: CASNESPGTGKGYTF. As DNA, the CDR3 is TGTGCCAGTAACGAGAGCCCCGGGACAGGGAAAGGCTACACCTTC.

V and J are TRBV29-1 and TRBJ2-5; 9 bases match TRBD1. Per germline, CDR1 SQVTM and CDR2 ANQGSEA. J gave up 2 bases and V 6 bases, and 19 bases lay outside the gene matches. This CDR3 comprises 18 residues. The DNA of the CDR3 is TGCAGCGTCGCCGGGACAGGGTGGGGCCGGCTGCGGCAAGAGACCCAGTACTTC. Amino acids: CSVAGTGWGRLRQETQYF.

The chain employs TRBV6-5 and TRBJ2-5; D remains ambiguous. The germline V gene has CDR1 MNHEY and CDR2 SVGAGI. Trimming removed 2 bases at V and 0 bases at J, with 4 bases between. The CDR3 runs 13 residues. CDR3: CASSYLYQETQYF. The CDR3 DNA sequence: TGTGCCAGCAGTTACCTATACCAAGAGACCCAGTACTTC.